The text below deals with one T cell receptor (beta chain). Its antigen is unknown. This entry is derived from a study of identical twins. With 3 bases clipped from V and 7 bases from J, the junction kept 10 bases outside the gene matches. This CDR3 has 17 residues. In germline, CDR1 is KGHDR, CDR2 SFDVKD. Study-wide findings and caveats: Fewer insertions were carried by abundant cord blood beta clonotypes, but none was seen in memory repertoires.

Each CDR3 protein is one row after TCRdb ran MiXCR on the 5' RACE reads. The table lists hundreds of thousands of distinct CDR3 sequences, 15% to 20% of them singletons. The same data also went into a second study, on T cells expressing NK-cell markers.

Sequenced: PBMCs. The V and J genes are TRBV24-1 and TRBJ2-1, with 11 positions matching TRBD2. The TCR was taken from a woman between 18 and 30 years old in good health. For the CDR3, the DNA is TGTGCCACCAGTGATCCCCGGGTAGCGGGAGGGAGAAATGAGCAGTTCTTC. As protein: CATSDPRVAGGRNEQFF.